Below are 15 T cell receptor beta chains sequenced from a single sample in a study of shared clonotypes between healthy human individuals. The protocol was immunoSEQ multiplex PCR, while the TCRdb copy is restricted to in-frame clones and leaves out a portion. The sample lists roughly 2.1 million clones, more than 85% occurring once. Terminally differentiated effector memory CD45RA+ cells were excluded from the naive CD8 cells, which were CD45RO-negative and positively selected for CCR7. Sample: naive CD8+ T cells from PBMCs. The receptor set was obtained from a man aged 18 to 29 in good health. Some clones in this sample may be carry-over from other donors' samples.

Details on this clone: Other nucleotide sequences from this sample produce the same CDR3. CDR3 loop: CASSRTRGYEQYF. The CDR3 DNA reads as TGTGCCAGCAGTCGAACTCGGGGATACGAGCAGTACTTC. The V and J genes are TRBV28 and TRBJ2-7; possibly TRBD2 for D (5 bases). V lost 5 bases, J lost 4 bases, and 12 bases lay in between. The CDR3 runs 13 residues. The germline gives CDR1 MDHEN, CDR2 SYDVKM.

This clone has only a few counts. This chain links TRBV30 with TRBJ1-2; D uncertain. There are 12 residues in the CDR3. Between the trimmed V and J ends, which lost 2 bases and 1 base, there was a span of 5 bases. Germline V gives CDR1 GTSNPN, CDR2 SVGIG (reference sequence). This CDR3 is CAWSRLNYGYTF. CDR3 DNA: TGTGCCTGGAGTAGGCTTAACTATGGCTACACCTTC.

This chain uses TRBV28 with TRBJ2-1; possibly TRBD1 for D (5 bases). Trimming removed 2 bases at V and 12 bases at J, with 11 bases between. The CDR3 has 12 amino acids. Germline V gene sequence: CDR1 MDHEN, CDR2 SYDVKM. CDR3 loop: CASSLDLTGQFF. The CDR3, as DNA: TGTGCCAGCAGTTTAGATCTAACAGGGCAGTTCTTC.

J is TRBJ2-7 and V is TRBV11-2; 10 bases map to TRBD2. V lost 5 bases to trimming and J lost 1 base; unmatched junction nucleotides: 5. Looked up from germline, CDR1 is SGHAT and CDR2 is FQNNGV. The CDR3 sequence is 15 residues long. CDR3 DNA: TGTGCCAGCAGCCAGCAGGGACTAGCGTCCTACGAGCAGTACTTC. Protein product: CASSQQGLASYEQYF.

The chain links TRBV9 to TRBJ2-1; TRBD2 is a possible D gene (6 bases). Germline V CDR1 and CDR2: SGDLS, YYNGEE. Trimming took off 4 bases at V and 3 bases at J, with 17 bases between the two ends. There are 16 residues in the CDR3. The CDR3 bases are TGTGCCAGCAGCCATCCCGGGGGAACGGACTACAATGAGCAGTTCTTC. Translated: CASSHPGGTDYNEQFF.

CDR3 sequence reads: CASSPTPRVFSTDTQYF. Written as DNA, the CDR3 is TGTGCCAGCAGTCCAACCCCCCGGGTCTTTAGCACAGATACGCAGTATTTT. The chain employs TRBV28 and TRBJ2-3; the D is unclear. This CDR3 spans 17 amino acids. The germline gives CDR1 MDHEN, CDR2 SYDVKM. Trimming shortened V by 5 bases and J by 0 bases, and 18 bases separated the two germline ends.

A word on this clone: Other DNA sequences in this sample translate to the same CDR3. The chain is built from TRBV6-5 and TRBJ2-3; D gene uncertain. The CDR3 sequence is 11 residues long. Looked up from germline, CDR1 is MNHEY and CDR2 is SVGAGI. Between the trimmed V and J ends, which lost 8 bases and 0 bases, there was a span of 3 bases. The CDR3 DNA sequence: TGTGCCAGCTCTAGCACAGATACGCAGTATTTT. Amino acids: CASSSTDTQYF.

This sequence joins TRBV5-4 and TRBJ2-7; 10 bases map to TRBD2. With 1 base clipped from V and 0 bases from J, the junction kept 1 base outside the gene matches. The CDR3 has 15 amino acids. Germline values: CDR1 SGHNT, CDR2 YYREEE (reference sequence). CDR3 nucleotides: TGTGCCAGCAGCTTGCAGCGGGAGGGCTCCTACGAGCAGTACTTC. Protein: CASSLQREGSYEQYF. Variable domain in full (rest from reference TRBV5-4 and TRBJ2-7): ETGVTQSPTHLIKTRGQQVTLRCSSQSGHNTVSWYQQALGQGPQFIFQYYREEENGRGNFPPRFSGLQFPNYSSELNVNALELDDSALYLCASSLQREGSYEQYFGPGTRLTVT.

The gene calls are TRBV4-2 and TRBJ1-1; perhaps TRBD1 as D (6 bases). This CDR3 comprises 16 residues. V was shortened by 3 bases and J by 1 base, with 15 bases between the two germline ends. CDR1 is LGHNA and CDR2 is YNFKEQ in the germline V gene. CDR3 coding DNA: TGTGCCAGCAGCCAGGATTGGGGGGGCCCGAACACTGAAGCTTTCTTT. Protein sequence: CASSQDWGGPNTEAFF.

The chain carries TRBV4-1 and TRBJ1-2; TRBD1 might be the D (6 bases). CDR3 length: 15 amino acids. Germline V CDR1 and CDR2: MGHRA, YSYEKL. The V end lost 1 base, the J end lost 1 base, and 10 bases lay between the germline ends. CDR3 DNA sequence: TGCGCCAGCAGCCAAGCTCCAGGGGATAACTATGGCTACACCTTC. This encodes CASSQAPGDNYGYTF.

The genes are TRBV9 and TRBJ2-6; the D gene is possibly TRBD2 (6 bases). Germline V CDR1 and CDR2: SGDLS, YYNGEE. Trimming left V 6 bases short and J 0 bases short, with 16 bases between. The length of the CDR3 is 17 residues. The CDR3 region is CASNRARGPSGANVLTF. The CDR3 DNA reads as TGTGCCAGCAATAGGGCGCGGGGTCCCTCTGGGGCCAACGTCCTGACTTTC.

This rearrangement joins TRBV7-8 to TRBJ2-7; the D gene is possibly TRBD2 (5 bases). V gave up 5 bases and J gave up 3 bases, with 14 bases separating them. The CDR3 totals 14 residues. The V gene's germline CDR1 is SGHVS and CDR2 FQNEAQ. The CDR3 nucleotides are TGTGCCAGCAGCCCGGAGCGGAGAAGCTACGAGCAGTACTTC. Translated: CASSPERRSYEQYF.

This sequence joins TRBV28 and TRBJ2-2, with 9 bases matching TRBD2. There are 15 residues in the CDR3. V dropped 5 bases and J dropped 3; count of bases not matched to a gene: 4. Germline CDR1 and CDR2: MDHEN and SYDVKM. The CDR3 sequence: CASSAGLAYTGELFF. DNA for the CDR3: TGTGCCAGCAGTGCGGGACTAGCTTACACCGGGGAGCTGTTTTTT.

The chain joins TRBV27 to TRBJ2-1; no reliable D call. V lost 5 bases to trimming and J lost 7 bases, with 9 bases between them. The CDR3 length is 12 residues. Germline-derived CDR1 and CDR2 are MNHEY and SMNVEV (reference sequence). The CDR3 nucleotides are TGTGCCAGCAGTAAGAAGGTGAATGAGCAGTTCTTC. Translating gives CASSKKVNEQFF.

In regard to this clone: Other DNA sequences in this specimen translate into the identical CDR3. This chain uses TRBV9 with TRBJ1-4; D is possibly TRBD1 (5 bases). The CDR3 loop spans 15 amino acids. The ends were cut back, 2 bases at V and 0 bases at J, with 8 bases in the middle. Germline CDR1 SGDLS, CDR2 YYNGEE. CDR3 protein: CASSVGGTTNEKLFF. CDR3 in DNA: TGTGCCAGCAGCGTTGGGGGGACAACTAATGAAAAACTGTTTTTT.